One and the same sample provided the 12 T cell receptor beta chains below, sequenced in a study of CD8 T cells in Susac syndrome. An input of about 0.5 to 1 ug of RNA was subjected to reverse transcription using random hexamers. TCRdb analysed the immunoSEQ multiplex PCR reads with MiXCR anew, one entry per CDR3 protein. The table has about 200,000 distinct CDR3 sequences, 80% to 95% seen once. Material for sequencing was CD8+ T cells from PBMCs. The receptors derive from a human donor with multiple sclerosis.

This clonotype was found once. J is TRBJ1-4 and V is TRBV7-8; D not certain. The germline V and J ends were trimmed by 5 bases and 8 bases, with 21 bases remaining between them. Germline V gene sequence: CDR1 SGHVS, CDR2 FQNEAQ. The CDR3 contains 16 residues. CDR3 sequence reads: CASSPHYGPTREKLFF. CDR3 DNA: TGTGCCAGCAGCCCCCATTATGGGCCCACCAGGGAAAAACTGTTTTTT.

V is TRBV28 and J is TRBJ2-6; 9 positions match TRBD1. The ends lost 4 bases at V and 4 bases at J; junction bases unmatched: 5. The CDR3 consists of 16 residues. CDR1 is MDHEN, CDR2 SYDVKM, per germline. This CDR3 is CASSSGTGSGANVLTF. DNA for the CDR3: TGTGCCAGCAGTTCCGGGACAGGGTCCGGGGCCAACGTCCTGACTTTC. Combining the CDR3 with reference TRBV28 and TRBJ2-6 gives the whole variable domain DVKVTQSSRYLVKRTGEKVFLECVQDMDHENMFWYRQDPGLGLRLIYFSYDVKMKEKGDIPEGYSVSREKKERFSLILESASTNQTSMYLCASSSGTGSGANVLTFGAGSRLTVL.

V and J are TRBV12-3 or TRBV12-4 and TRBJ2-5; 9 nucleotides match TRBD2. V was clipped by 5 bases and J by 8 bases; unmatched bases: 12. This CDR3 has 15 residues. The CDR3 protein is CASSEGLAGWDTQYF. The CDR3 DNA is TGTGCCAGCAGTGAGGGACTAGCCGGGTGGGATACCCAGTACTTC.

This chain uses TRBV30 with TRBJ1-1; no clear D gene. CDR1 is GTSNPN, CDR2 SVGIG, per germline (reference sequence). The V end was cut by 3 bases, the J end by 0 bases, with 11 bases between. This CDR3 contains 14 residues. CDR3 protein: CAWSASRLNTEAFF. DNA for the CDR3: TGTGCCTGGAGCGCGAGCCGGCTGAACACTGAAGCTTTCTTT.

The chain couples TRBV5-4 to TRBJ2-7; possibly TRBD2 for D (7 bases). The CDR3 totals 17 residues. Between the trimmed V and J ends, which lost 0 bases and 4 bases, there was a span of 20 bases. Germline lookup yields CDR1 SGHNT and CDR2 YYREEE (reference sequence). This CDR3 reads CASSLADLGGPTYEQYF. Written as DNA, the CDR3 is TGTGCCAGCAGCTTGGCCGATTTGGGGGGGCCGACATACGAGCAGTACTTC.

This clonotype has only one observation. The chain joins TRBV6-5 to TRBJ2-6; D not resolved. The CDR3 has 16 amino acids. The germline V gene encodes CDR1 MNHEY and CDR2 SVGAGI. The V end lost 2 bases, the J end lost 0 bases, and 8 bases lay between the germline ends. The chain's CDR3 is CASSYEAASGANVLTF. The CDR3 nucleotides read TGTGCCAGCAGTTACGAAGCAGCCTCTGGGGCCAACGTCCTGACTTTC.

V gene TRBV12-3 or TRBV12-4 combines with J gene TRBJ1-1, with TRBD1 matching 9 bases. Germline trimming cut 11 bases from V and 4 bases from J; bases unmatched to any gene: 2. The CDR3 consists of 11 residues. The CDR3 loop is CAGQGRTEAFF. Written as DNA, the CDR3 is TGTGCCGGACAGGGGCGCACTGAAGCTTTCTTT.

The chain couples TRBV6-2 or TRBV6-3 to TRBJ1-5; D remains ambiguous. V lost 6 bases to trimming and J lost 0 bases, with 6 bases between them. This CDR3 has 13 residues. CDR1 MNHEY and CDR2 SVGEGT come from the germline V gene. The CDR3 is CASSQNSNQPQHF. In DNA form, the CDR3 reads TGTGCCAGCAGCCAGAATAGCAATCAGCCCCAGCATTTT.

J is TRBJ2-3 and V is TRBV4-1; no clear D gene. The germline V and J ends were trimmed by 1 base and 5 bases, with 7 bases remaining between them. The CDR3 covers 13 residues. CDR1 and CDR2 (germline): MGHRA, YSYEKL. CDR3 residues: CASSQGALDTQYF. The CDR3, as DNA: TGCGCCAGCAGCCAAGGGGCCCTAGATACGCAGTATTTT.

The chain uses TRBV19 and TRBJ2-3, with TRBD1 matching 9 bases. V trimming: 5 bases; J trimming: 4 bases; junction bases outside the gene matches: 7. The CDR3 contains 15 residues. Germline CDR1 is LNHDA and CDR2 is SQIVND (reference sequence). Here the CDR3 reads CASSSGGQGADTQYF. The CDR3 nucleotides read TGTGCCAGTAGTTCTGGGGGACAGGGAGCAGATACGCAGTATTTT.

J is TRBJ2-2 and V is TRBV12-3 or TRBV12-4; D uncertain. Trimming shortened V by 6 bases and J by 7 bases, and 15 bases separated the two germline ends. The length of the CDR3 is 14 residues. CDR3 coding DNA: TGTGCCAGCAGCTCCCATTATTCAGACGGGGAGCTGTTTTTT. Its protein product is CASSSHYSDGELFF.

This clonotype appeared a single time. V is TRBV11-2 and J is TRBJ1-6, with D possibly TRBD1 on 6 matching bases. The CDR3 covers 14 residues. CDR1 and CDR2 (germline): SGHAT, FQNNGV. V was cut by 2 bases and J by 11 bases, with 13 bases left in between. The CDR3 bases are TGTGCCAGCAGCTTATACGGGGGGCCACCACCCCTCCACTTT. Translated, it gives CASSLYGGPPPLHF.